Described below is a single T cell receptor beta chain sequence and its context. TCRdb keeps only in-frame clones here, not all; method: immunoSEQ multiplex PCR. The sample contains around 300,000 clones, 88% of which appear only once. The sample belongs to a study of blood T cell repertoires in COVID-19. Study overall: From T cells, B-cell-depleted T cells, or PBMCs came the material, which was cDNA or gDNA.

Looked up from germline, CDR1 is KGHDR and CDR2 is SFDVKD. The junction had 5 bases not matched to a gene; V was cut back by 4 bases and J by 8 bases. The CDR3 sequence is 14 residues long. Assignment of participants to cohorts was predicated upon participant-reported clinical history. The rearrangement links TRBV24-1 to TRBJ2-7; 12 bases agree with TRBD1. Specimen: PBMCs or T cells enriched from blood (not recorded which). The TCR originated in a woman between 45 and 65 years old who had recovered from COVID-19. The CDR3 region is CATSDTGTGGKQYF. The CDR3 DNA follows: TGTGCCACCAGTGACACCGGGACAGGGGGCAAGCAGTACTTC.